The 9 T cell receptor beta chains presented below share a single source sample, sequenced in a study of OX40 agonist ivuxolimab in advanced cancers. Data came from immunoSEQ multiplex PCR; TCRdb stores just in-frame clones and leaves some out. This repertoire shows tens of thousands of clones, roughly nine tenths found once; its top ten account for 2.6%. The specimen comprised CD4+ or CD8+ T cells sorted from blood, sampled in a trial of the OX40 agonist ivuxolimab. The origin of the receptors is an adult with an advanced solid tumor such as melanoma, head and neck, liver or kidney cancer.

This chain links TRBV30 with TRBJ2-1; a possible D gene is TRBD2 (5 bases). The CDR3 totals 11 residues. Germline assignment: CDR1 GTSNPN and CDR2 SVGIG (reference sequence). Trimming shortened V by 0 bases and J by 12 bases, and 9 bases separated the two germline ends. Here the CDR3 reads CAWSVRGGQFF. CDR3 sequence (DNA): TGTGCCTGGAGTGTACGGGGTGGGCAGTTCTTC.

The chain combines TRBV15 with TRBJ2-2; D ambiguous. V was cut by 1 base and J by 6 bases, with 3 bases left in between. Germline CDR1 and CDR2: LNHNV and YYDKDF (reference sequence). The CDR3 runs to 12 residues. The DNA for the CDR3 is TGTGCCACCAGCAGAGGGTCCGGGGAGCTGTTTTTT. This codes for CATSRGSGELFF. Full variable domain (rest looked up from reference TRBV15 and TRBJ2-2): DAMVIQNPRYQVTQFGKPVTLSCSQTLNHNVMYWYQQKSSQAPKLLFHYYDKDFNNEADTPDNFQSRRPNTSFCFLDIRSPGLGDTAMYLCATSRGSGELFFGEGSRLTVL.

The chain links TRBV7-9 to TRBJ2-7; 11 bases match TRBD2. Germline loops: CDR1 SEHNR, CDR2 FQNEAQ (reference sequence). The CDR3 has 14 residues. The ends lost 5 bases at V and 11 bases at J; junction bases unmatched: 11. In DNA form, the CDR3 reads TGTGCCAGCAGCCAACTAGCGGGAGTTGGTAAGAAGTACTTC. This translates into CASSQLAGVGKKYF.

The rearrangement links TRBV19 to TRBJ1-2, with D unresolved. In germline, CDR1 is LNHDA, CDR2 SQIVND (reference sequence). The CDR3 has 13 residues. The ends were cut back, 5 bases at V and 7 bases at J, with 14 bases in the middle. The CDR3 DNA reads TGTGCCAGTAGTGAAACCCCAAGAGGTGGCTACACCTTC. Encoded protein: CASSETPRGGYTF.

The J gene is TRBJ2-3, the V gene TRBV2; no reliable D call. The CDR3 has 16 residues. In germline, CDR1 is SNHLY, CDR2 FYNNEI. Trimming cost V 6 bases and J 2 bases, with 18 bases left between them. As DNA, the CDR3 is TGTGCCAGCAGCGCTCGGCCTTCGGTGATCACAGATACGCAGTATTTT. Translation: CASSARPSVITDTQYF.

The chain recombines TRBV5-1 with TRBJ2-1, with D uncertain. The germline V gene has CDR1 SGHRS and CDR2 YFSETQ. CDR3 size: 13 residues. With 0 bases removed from V and 6 bases from J, the gap between germline ends came to 7 bases. CDR3 amino acids: CASSLGGINEQFF. The CDR3, as DNA: TGCGCCAGCAGCTTGGGGGGTATCAATGAGCAGTTCTTC. The full variable domain, completed using reference TRBV5-1 and TRBJ2-1, is KAGVTQTPRYLIKTRGQQVTLSCSPISGHRSVSWYQQTPGQGLQFLFEYFSETQRNKGNFPGRFSGRQFSNSRSEMNVSTLELGDSALYLCASSLGGINEQFFGPGTRLTVL.

This rearrangement joins TRBV30 to TRBJ2-7, with D possibly matching TRBD2 (6 bases). The CDR3 consists of 12 residues. The V gene's germline CDR1 is GTSNPN and CDR2 SVGIG (reference sequence). V gave up 2 bases and J gave up 3 bases, with 8 bases separating them. The CDR3 reads CAWSPSVYEQYF. The CDR3 DNA sequence: TGTGCCTGGAGTCCTAGCGTCTACGAGCAGTACTTC.

CDR3 nucleotide sequence: TGCGCCAGTCACCCAGGGGGTCTGAACACTGAAGCTTTCTTT. This translates into CASHPGGLNTEAFF. The V and J genes are TRBV4-1 and TRBJ1-1; 7 bases match TRBD1. The CDR3 totals 14 residues. Germline lookup yields CDR1 MGHRA and CDR2 YSYEKL. V lost 9 bases and J lost 0; bases outside the gene matches: 7.

The V call is TRBV5-4, the J call TRBJ1-2, with D possibly being TRBD1 (5 bases). The CDR3 runs 13 residues. Germline V gene sequence: CDR1 SGHNT, CDR2 YYREEE (reference sequence). The ends were cut back, 4 bases at V and 4 bases at J, with 11 bases in the middle. CDR3 nucleotide sequence: TGTGCCAGCAGCCCAGACAGCTTCTATGGCTACACCTTC. It codes for CASSPDSFYGYTF.